This section outlines one TCR beta chain sequence together with its context. Its antigen is undetermined. This entry belongs to a study of T cell repertoires in cytomegalovirus infection. V gave up 1 base and J gave up 9 bases; unmatched junction bases: 7. CDR3 length: 16 amino acids. CDR1 is SGHTA and CDR2 is FQGNSA in the germline V gene. In TCRdb, the reads were re-called with MiXCR into one record per CDR3 protein. The sample holds about 500,000 distinct CDR3 sequences; about 33% are singletons and the top ten take about a sixth. V is TRBV7-2 and J is TRBJ2-5, with 14 nucleotides matching TRBD2. The sequencing used cultured PBMCs, collected from culture after CMV antigen stimulation. The receptor comes from a human donor in good health (CMV status not recorded). Some clones in this sample may be carry-over from other donors' samples. CDR3 nucleotide sequence: TGTGCCAGCAGCTTAGAGGGGACTAGCGGGAGCAGGGCCCAGTACTTC. Translating gives CASSLEGTSGSRAQYF. Full variable domain (outside the CDR3, taken from reference TRBV7-2 and TRBJ2-5): GAGVSQSPSNKVTEKGKDVELRCDPISGHTALYWYRQSLGQGLEFLIYFQGNSAPDKSGLPSDRFSAERTGGSVSTLTIQRTQQEDSAVYLCASSLEGTSGSRAQYFGPGTRLLVL.